A selection of T cell receptor beta chains follows, all from one sample in a study of blood T cell repertoires in COVID-19. TCRdb's copy holds only in-frame clones and misses some; the assay was immunoSEQ multiplex PCR. The table records around 160,000 clones, under 95% of them present only once. Material for sequencing was peripheral blood. The receptor set was obtained from a man aged 18 to 29 with acute or convalescent COVID-19. The CDR3 runs from the conserved cysteine through the conserved F or W. Each record gives: clone size, CDR3 length, D gene, V gene, J gene, CDR3 DNA, CDR3 protein. A D gene is named only where the DNA matches it firmly. Not all rows give a size; the values are once, few, many and, for expanded clones, a class.

clone size: -
CDR3 length: 13
D gene: TRBD1
V gene: TRBV3-1/TRBV3-2
J gene: TRBJ1-2
CDR3 DNA: TGTGCCAGCAGCGGGACAGGGAACTATGGCTACACCTTC
CDR3 protein: CASSGTGNYGYTF

clone size: -
CDR3 length: 15
D gene: TRBD1
V gene: TRBV13
J gene: TRBJ2-7
CDR3 DNA: TGTGCCAGCAGCTACCCCGGGACAGGGGGCTACGAGCAGTACTTC
CDR3 protein: CASSYPGTGGYEQYF

clone size: -
CDR3 length: 11
D gene: -
V gene: TRBV30
J gene: TRBJ1-4
CDR3 DNA: TGTGCCTCCCAGGGTGGAGAAAAACTGTTTTTT
CDR3 protein: CASQGGEKLFF

clone size: -
CDR3 length: 15
D gene: TRBD2
V gene: TRBV14
J gene: TRBJ2-3
CDR3 DNA: TGTGCCAGCAGTCCCCTGGGGGGGGAGACAGATACGCAGTATTTT
CDR3 protein: CASSPLGGETDTQYF

clone size: few
CDR3 length: 16
D gene: -
V gene: TRBV2
J gene: TRBJ1-6
CDR3 DNA: TGTGCCATCGTAGAAGGGCAGGGGAACTACAATTCACCCCTCCACTTT
CDR3 protein: CAIVEGQGNYNSPLHF

clone size: -
CDR3 length: 16
D gene: TRBD2
V gene: TRBV7-2
J gene: TRBJ2-7
CDR3 DNA: TGTGCCAGCAGCTTAGATTCGGGGGGTACCTCCTACGAGCAGTACTTC
CDR3 protein: CASSLDSGGTSYEQYF

clone size: -
CDR3 length: 17
D gene: TRBD1
V gene: TRBV19
J gene: TRBJ1-1
CDR3 DNA: TGTGCCAGTAGTTCCGGACAGGTGAAGGTAATGAACACTGAAGCTTTCTTT
CDR3 protein: CASSSGQVKVMNTEAFF

clone size: -
CDR3 length: 13
D gene: -
V gene: TRBV18
J gene: TRBJ2-3
CDR3 DNA: TGTGCCAGCTCATCGGCCCCCGAGGTTACGCAGTATTTT
CDR3 protein: CASSSAPEVTQYF

clone size: -
CDR3 length: 14
D gene: -
V gene: TRBV5-5
J gene: TRBJ1-6
CDR3 DNA: TGTGCCAGCAGCTTGTTCGACAGAAATTCACCCCTCCACTTT
CDR3 protein: CASSLFDRNSPLHF

clone size: -
CDR3 length: 15
D gene: TRBD1
V gene: TRBV11-3
J gene: TRBJ2-5
CDR3 DNA: TGTGCCAGCAGCTTAGGAGGCAGGGGGCGAGAGACCCAGTACTTC
CDR3 protein: CASSLGGRGRETQYF

clone size: -
CDR3 length: 13
D gene: TRBD1
V gene: TRBV5-6
J gene: TRBJ1-2
CDR3 DNA: TGTGCCAGCAGCTTTCCAGGGGGCGTTGGCTACACCTTC
CDR3 protein: CASSFPGGVGYTF

clone size: -
CDR3 length: 15
D gene: -
V gene: TRBV18
J gene: TRBJ1-4
CDR3 DNA: TGTGCCAGCTCAGGGGCAATTGCAACTAATGAAAAACTGTTTTTT
CDR3 protein: CASSGAIATNEKLFF

clone size: once
CDR3 length: 14
D gene: TRBD2
V gene: TRBV2
J gene: TRBJ2-3
CDR3 DNA: TGTGCCTTCGGCCTAGCGGTTAGCACAGATACGCAGTATTTT
CDR3 protein: CAFGLAVSTDTQYF

clone size: -
CDR3 length: 15
D gene: -
V gene: TRBV6-6
J gene: TRBJ2-3
CDR3 DNA: TGTGCCAGCAGTTACTCGATGTCGAGGGCAGATACGCAGTATTTT
CDR3 protein: CASSYSMSRADTQYF

clone size: -
CDR3 length: 16
D gene: TRBD2
V gene: TRBV5-1
J gene: TRBJ2-3
CDR3 DNA: TGCGCCAGCAGCCATACCCCTACTAGCGGGACAGATACGCAGTATTTT
CDR3 protein: CASSHTPTSGTDTQYF

clone size: -
CDR3 length: 14
D gene: -
V gene: TRBV6-1
J gene: TRBJ1-1
CDR3 DNA: TGTGCCAGCAGTGACCGAACAGGTAGAGCTGAAGCTTTCTTT
CDR3 protein: CASSDRTGRAEAFF

clone size: -
CDR3 length: 14
D gene: TRBD2
V gene: TRBV7-2
J gene: TRBJ2-5
CDR3 DNA: TGTGCCAGCAGCTTCGCGGGAGTCCAAGAGACCCAGTACTTC
CDR3 protein: CASSFAGVQETQYF

clone size: -
CDR3 length: 12
D gene: -
V gene: TRBV10-1
J gene: TRBJ1-6
CDR3 DNA: TGCGCCAGCAGCCAGGGGAATTCACCCCTCCACTTT
CDR3 protein: CASSQGNSPLHF

clone size: -
CDR3 length: 17
D gene: TRBD1
V gene: TRBV7-9
J gene: TRBJ1-5
CDR3 DNA: TGTGCCAGCAGCTTAAGTCTGAGGGGGCAGGAGGTTCAGCCCCAGCATTTT
CDR3 protein: CASSLSLRGQEVQPQHF

clone size: -
CDR3 length: 15
D gene: TRBD1
V gene: TRBV7-8
J gene: TRBJ1-5
CDR3 DNA: TGTGCCAGCAGCTTATCTAGGACAGGTAATCAGCCCCAGCATTTT
CDR3 protein: CASSLSRTGNQPQHF

clone size: many
CDR3 length: 14
D gene: TRBD1
V gene: TRBV19
J gene: TRBJ1-1
CDR3 DNA: TGTGCCAGTAGTAGGACAGGGGGGAACACTGAAGCTTTCTTT
CDR3 protein: CASSRTGGNTEAFF

clone size: -
CDR3 length: 12
D gene: -
V gene: TRBV10-2
J gene: TRBJ1-2
CDR3 DNA: TGCGCCAGCAGTGGGACAGACTATGGCTACACCTTC
CDR3 protein: CASSGTDYGYTF

clone size: -
CDR3 length: 12
D gene: TRBD1
V gene: TRBV27
J gene: TRBJ1-1
CDR3 DNA: TGTGCCAGCAGACCGACAGGGGGTTCAGCTTTCTTT
CDR3 protein: CASRPTGGSAFF